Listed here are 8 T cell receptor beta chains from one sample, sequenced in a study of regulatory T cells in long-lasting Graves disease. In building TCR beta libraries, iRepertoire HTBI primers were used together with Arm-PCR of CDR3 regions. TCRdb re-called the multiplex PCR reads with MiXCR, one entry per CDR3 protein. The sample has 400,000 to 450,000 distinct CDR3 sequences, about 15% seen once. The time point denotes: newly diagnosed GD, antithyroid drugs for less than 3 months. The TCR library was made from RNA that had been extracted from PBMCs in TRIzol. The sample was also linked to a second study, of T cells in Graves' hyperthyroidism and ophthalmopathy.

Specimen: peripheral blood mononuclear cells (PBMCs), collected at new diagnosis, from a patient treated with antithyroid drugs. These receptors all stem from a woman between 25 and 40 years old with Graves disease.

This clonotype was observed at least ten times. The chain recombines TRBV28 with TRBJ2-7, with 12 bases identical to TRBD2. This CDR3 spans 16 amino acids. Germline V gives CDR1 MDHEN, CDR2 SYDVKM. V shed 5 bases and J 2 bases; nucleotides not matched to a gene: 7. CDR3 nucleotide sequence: TGTGCCAGCAGTCCGACGAGGACTAGCGGGACCTACGAGCAGTACTTC. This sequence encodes CASSPTRTSGTYEQYF.

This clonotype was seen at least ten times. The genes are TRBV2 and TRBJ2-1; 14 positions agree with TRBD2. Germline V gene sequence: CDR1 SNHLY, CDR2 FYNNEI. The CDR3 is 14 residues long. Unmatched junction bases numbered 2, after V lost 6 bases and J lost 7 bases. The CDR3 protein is CASRGTSGRNEQFF. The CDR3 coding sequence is TGTGCCAGCAGGGGGACTAGCGGGAGAAATGAGCAGTTCTTC.

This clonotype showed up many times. The CDR3 DNA reads TGTGCCAGCAGCTTATGGCAGGGCGGGACTGAAGCTTTCTTT. Translating gives CASSLWQGGTEAFF. The chain couples TRBV13 to TRBJ1-1, with D tentatively TRBD1 (5 bases). This CDR3 spans 14 amino acids. Between the trimmed V and J ends, which lost 2 bases and 5 bases, there was a span of 12 bases. Germline-derived CDR1 and CDR2 are PRHDT and FYEKMQ (reference sequence).

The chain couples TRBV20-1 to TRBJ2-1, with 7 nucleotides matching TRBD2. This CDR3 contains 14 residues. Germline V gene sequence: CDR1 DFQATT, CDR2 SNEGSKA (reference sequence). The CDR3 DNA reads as TGCAGCGTTGGGGGGGAAGGGGCAACCTACGAGCAGTTCTTC. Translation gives CSVGGEGATYEQFF.

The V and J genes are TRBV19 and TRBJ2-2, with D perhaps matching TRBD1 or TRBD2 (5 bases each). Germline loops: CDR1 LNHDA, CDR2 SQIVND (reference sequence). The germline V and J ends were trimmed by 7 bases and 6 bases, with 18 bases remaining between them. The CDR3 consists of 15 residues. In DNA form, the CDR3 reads TGTGCCAGTAAAAAAGGTACAACGGGACCCGGGGAGCTGTTTTTT. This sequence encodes CASKKGTTGPGELFF.

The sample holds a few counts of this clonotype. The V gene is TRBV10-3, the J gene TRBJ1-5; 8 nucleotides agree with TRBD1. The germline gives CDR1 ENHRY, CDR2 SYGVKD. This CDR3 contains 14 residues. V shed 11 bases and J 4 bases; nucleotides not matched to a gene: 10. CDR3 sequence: CAVSRTGQNQPQHF. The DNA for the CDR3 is TGTGCCGTATCACGGACAGGGCAAAATCAGCCCCAGCATTTT.

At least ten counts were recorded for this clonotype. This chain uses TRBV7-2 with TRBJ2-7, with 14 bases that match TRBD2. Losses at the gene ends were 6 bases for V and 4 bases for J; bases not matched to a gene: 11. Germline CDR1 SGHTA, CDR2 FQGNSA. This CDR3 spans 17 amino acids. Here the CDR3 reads CASSLRGLAGDSYEQYF. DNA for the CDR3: TGTGCCAGCAGTCTTAGGGGACTAGCGGGAGACTCTTACGAGCAGTACTTC. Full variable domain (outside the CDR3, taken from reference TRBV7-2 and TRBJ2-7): GAGVSQSPSNKVTEKGKDVELRCDPISGHTALYWYRQSLGQGLEFLIYFQGNSAPDKSGLPSDRFSAERTGGSVSTLTIQRTQQEDSAVYLCASSLRGLAGDSYEQYFGPGTRLTVT.

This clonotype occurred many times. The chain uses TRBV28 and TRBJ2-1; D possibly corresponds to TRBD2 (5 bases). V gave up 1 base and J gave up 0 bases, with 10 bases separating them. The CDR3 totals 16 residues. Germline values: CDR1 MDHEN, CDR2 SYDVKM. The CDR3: CASSLLDFSSYNEQFF. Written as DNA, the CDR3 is TGTGCCAGCAGTTTATTGGACTTTAGCTCCTACAATGAGCAGTTCTTC.